This passage covers 32 T cell receptor beta chains from one sample sequenced in a study of blood T cell repertoires in COVID-19. The protocol was immunoSEQ multiplex PCR, while the TCRdb copy is restricted to in-frame clones and leaves out a portion. This repertoire shows about 170,000 clones, under 95% found once; its top ten account for approximately 4.6%. Sequencing used peripheral blood. The origin of the receptors is a man younger than 30 with COVID-19, enrolled during active disease.

The V and J genes are TRBV29-1 and TRBJ2-7; 10 nucleotides agree with TRBD2. The CDR3 runs to 14 residues. The junction had 3 bases not matched to a gene; V was cut back by 4 bases and J by 0 bases. CDR1 SQVTM and CDR2 ANQGSEA come from the germline V gene. The CDR3 sequence: CSVGRTSGSYEQYF. For the CDR3, the DNA is TGCAGCGTTGGACGGACTAGCGGCTCCTACGAGCAGTACTTC.

The chain combines TRBV4-3 with TRBJ1-3; D not resolved. This CDR3 contains 15 residues. V lost 0 bases, J lost 0 bases, and 6 bases lay in between. CDR1 LGHNA and CDR2 YSLEER come from the germline V gene. This chain's CDR3 is CASSQDLSSGNTIYF. The CDR3 bases are TGCGCCAGCAGCCAAGACCTGAGCTCTGGAAACACCATATATTTT.

J is TRBJ2-2 and V is TRBV7-6; tentative D call: TRBD2 (6 bases). Germline V gives CDR1 SGHVS, CDR2 FNYEAQ. The CDR3 is 16 residues long. V lost 4 bases to trimming and J lost 0 bases, with 12 bases between them. The CDR3 region has the DNA TGTGCCAGCAGCTATGGACGGGAGTCGAACACCGGGGAGCTGTTTTTT. This translates into CASSYGRESNTGELFF. Supplemented by reference TRBV7-6 and TRBJ2-2, the full variable domain reads GAGVSQSPRYKVTKRGQDVALRCDPISGHVSLYWYRQALGQGPEFLTYFNYEAQQDKSGLPNDRFSAERPEGSISTLTIQRTEQRDSAMYRCASSYGRESNTGELFFGEGSRLTVL.

The chain uses TRBV7-3 and TRBJ2-2; TRBD2 matches at 11 bases. V was pared by 3 bases and J by 6 bases, with 6 bases of the junction left unmatched. The germline V gene encodes CDR1 SGHTA and CDR2 FQGTGA. This CDR3 region has 16 residues. The CDR3 nucleotides read TGTGCCAGCAGCTTTCCTAGCGGGAGGTTCCCCGGGGAGCTGTTTTTT. Residues: CASSFPSGRFPGELFF. Supplemented by reference TRBV7-3 and TRBJ2-2, the full variable domain reads GAGVSQTPSNKVTEKGKYVELRCDPISGHTALYWYRQSLGQGPEFLIYFQGTGAADDSGLPNDRFFAVRPEGSVSTLKIQRTERGDSAVYLCASSFPSGRFPGELFFGEGSRLTVL.

This clone was found once. CDR3 nucleotides: TGCGCCAGCAGTGAGTCCGGCAGGGACAATGAGCAGTTCTTC. It yields the protein CASSESGRDNEQFF. The chain links TRBV10-1 to TRBJ2-1; D is perhaps TRBD1 (5 bases). The CDR3 has 14 residues. The germline V gene encodes CDR1 WNHNN and CDR2 SYGVQD (reference sequence). V lost 0 bases and J 5 bases, leaving 8 bases between the germline ends.

The chain recombines TRBV10-3 with TRBJ2-1; the match to TRBD2 covers 13 bases. The CDR3 consists of 14 residues. V dropped 10 bases and J dropped 3; count of bases not matched to a gene: 3. Germline-derived CDR1 and CDR2 are ENHRY and SYGVKD. As DNA, the CDR3 is TGTGCCACCGGGACTAGCGGGATCTACAATGAGCAGTTCTTC. It is translated as CATGTSGIYNEQFF.

In this sample, this clone turned up a few times. The chain employs TRBV7-2 and TRBJ1-4; weak D call: TRBD1 (5 bases). Germline V gene data show CDR1 as SGHTA and CDR2 as FQGNSA. The V and J ends lost 0 bases and 8 bases respectively, with 13 bases between them. The CDR3 loop spans 15 amino acids. The DNA of the CDR3 is TGTGCCAGCAGCTTAGCTGGCCCGGGGGGGGAAAAACTGTTTTTT. It codes for CASSLAGPGGEKLFF.

V and J are TRBV5-4 and TRBJ2-7, with a weak D call TRBD2 (5 bases). V dropped 0 bases and J dropped 3 bases, with 16 bases sitting between them. This CDR3 has 16 amino acids. CDR1 and CDR2 from the germline V gene are SGHNT and YYREEE (reference sequence). The CDR3: CASSLAGGRRDYEQYF. For the CDR3, the DNA is TGTGCCAGCAGCTTGGCCGGAGGCAGAAGAGACTACGAGCAGTACTTC.

The rearrangement links TRBV6-5 to TRBJ2-5; D unresolved. Deletions cut 2 bases from V and 5 bases from J, with 9 bases between. Germline V gene lookup returns CDR1 MNHEY and CDR2 SVGAGI. This CDR3 is built from 13 residues. CDR3 region: CASSYVSQETQYF. The CDR3, as DNA: TGTGCCAGCAGTTACGTATCCCAGGAGACCCAGTACTTC.

As for this clone: At one end, the junction sequence differs from germline, possibly due to a read error. The V call is TRBV28, the J call TRBJ1-4; 9 bases agree with TRBD1. This CDR3 contains 16 residues. In germline, CDR1 is MDHEN, CDR2 SYDVKM. Here the CDR3 DNA reads TGTGCCAGCAGTTCACTCCACAGGGGGCGCAGGGAAAAACTGCTTTTT. This encodes CASSSLHRGRREKLLF.

This chain links TRBV5-1 with TRBJ1-2, with TRBD1 identical over 9 bases. Germline V gives CDR1 SGHRS, CDR2 YFSETQ. After removal of 0 bases from V and 6 bases from J, the junction contained 6 bases not matched to a gene. This CDR3 has 15 amino acids. The CDR3 region has the DNA TGCGCCAGCAGCTTGGGCAACAGGGGGCGGGATGGCTACACCTTC. Its translation is CASSLGNRGRDGYTF.

The rearrangement links TRBV6-2 or TRBV6-3 to TRBJ2-1; 8 bases map to TRBD2. After removal of 0 bases from V and 5 bases from J, the junction contained 12 bases not matched to a gene. The CDR3 length is 18 residues. From germline, CDR1 is MNHEY and CDR2 SVGEGT. CDR3 nucleotide sequence: TGTGCCAGCAGTTACTCGTTTTTCGTCGGGAGGGCCAACAATGAGCAGTTCTTC. Translating gives CASSYSFFVGRANNEQFF.

The chain recombines TRBV7-2 with TRBJ1-1; 7 positions agree with TRBD1. This CDR3 region has 16 residues. Germline-derived CDR1 and CDR2 are SGHTA and FQGNSA. The ends lost 10 bases at V and 2 bases at J; junction bases unmatched: 16. The CDR3 here is CATLRTGSPFNTEAFF. CDR3 in DNA: TGTGCCACCCTCCGGACAGGCTCTCCCTTTAACACTGAAGCTTTCTTT.

V gene TRBV20-1 combines with J gene TRBJ1-4; D remains unclear. V was clipped by 7 bases and J by 15 bases, with 18 bases between them. The CDR3 contains 11 residues. CDR1 DFQATT and CDR2 SNEGSKA come from the germline V gene (reference sequence). The chain's CDR3 is CSVRRQAVVFF. CDR3 DNA sequence: TGCAGTGTCCGGAGGCAGGCCGTCGTGTTTTTT.

The V gene is TRBV29-1, the J gene TRBJ1-2; TRBD1 is a possible D gene (6 bases). CDR1 and CDR2 from the germline V gene are SQVTM and ANQGSEA. V was cut by 4 bases and J by 4 bases, with 13 bases left in between. CDR3 size: 13 residues. The CDR3 loop reads CSVVGQRGYGYTF. The CDR3 DNA reads as TGCAGCGTTGTGGGACAAAGGGGCTATGGCTACACCTTC.

J is TRBJ2-1 and V is TRBV7-9, with TRBD2 matching over 8 bases. This CDR3 is 10 amino acids long. Unmatched junction bases numbered 5, after V lost 6 bases and J lost 16 bases. Germline values: CDR1 SEHNR, CDR2 FQNEAQ (reference sequence). CDR3: CASSIAGGFF. DNA for the CDR3: TGTGCCAGCAGTATTGCGGGAGGTTTCTTC.

The chain recombines TRBV5-6 with TRBJ2-7, with TRBD1 matching 10 bases. Trimming cost V 6 bases and J 2 bases; bases outside gene matches: 8. The CDR3 runs to 15 residues. Looked up from germline, CDR1 is SGHDT and CDR2 is YYEEEE. The CDR3 loop reads CASTVMTGGAYEQYF. The CDR3 bases are TGTGCCAGCACTGTTATGACAGGGGGCGCCTACGAGCAGTACTTC.

This chain joins TRBV28 and TRBJ2-1; the match to TRBD2 covers 12 bases. The CDR3 contains 16 residues. Germline V gene sequence: CDR1 MDHEN, CDR2 SYDVKM. V was pared by 9 bases and J by 0 bases, with 6 bases of the junction left unmatched. CDR3 loop: CASTSGRPSSYNEQFF. The CDR3, as DNA: TGTGCCAGTACTAGCGGGAGGCCGAGCTCCTACAATGAGCAGTTCTTC. The variable domain in full, with the rest retrieved from reference TRBV28 and TRBJ2-1, is DVKVTQSSRYLVKRTGEKVFLECVQDMDHENMFWYRQDPGLGLRLIYFSYDVKMKEKGDIPEGYSVSREKKERFSLILESASTNQTSMYLCASTSGRPSSYNEQFFGPGTRLTVL.

The chain has TRBV5-8 and TRBJ2-2; 12 bases are a match to TRBD2. The V segment lost 0 bases and the J segment 3 bases; nucleotides outside the gene matches: 0. There are 16 residues in the CDR3. CDR1 is SGHTS, CDR2 YDEGEE, per germline. DNA of the CDR3: TGTGCCAGCAGCTTGGGACTAGCGGGAGACACCGGGGAGCTGTTTTTT. It yields the protein CASSLGLAGDTGELFF.

This clone has only one observation. This chain joins TRBV27 and TRBJ2-5; 7 bases fit TRBD2. The ends lost 2 bases at V and 1 base at J; junction bases unmatched: 4. CDR3 length: 15 residues. Per germline, CDR1 MNHEY and CDR2 SMNVEV (reference sequence). CDR3 amino acids: CASSLTSAPQETQYF. DNA of the CDR3: TGTGCCAGCAGTTTAACTAGCGCGCCCCAAGAGACCCAGTACTTC.

This clone was found once. The V and J genes are TRBV3-1 (or the pseudogene TRBV3-2) and TRBJ2-1, with TRBD1 matching over 7 bases. Germline CDR1 and CDR2: LGHDT and YNNKEL (reference sequence). V shed 8 bases and J 4 bases; nucleotides not matched to a gene: 11. The CDR3 has 15 residues. The CDR3 nucleotides are TGTGCCAGCGCGGGTTCCCCAGGGGGATACAATGAGCAGTTCTTC. Its protein is CASAGSPGGYNEQFF.

The rearrangement links TRBV7-9 to TRBJ2-1, with D possibly being TRBD1 (5 bases). The CDR3 is 14 residues long. With 1 base removed from V and 12 bases from J, the gap between germline ends came to 16 bases. Germline V CDR1 and CDR2: SEHNR, FQNEAQ (reference sequence). CDR3 nucleotide sequence: TGTGCCAGCAGCTTAGTATCGAACAGGCAAGGGCAGTTCTTC. This codes for CASSLVSNRQGQFF.

The genes are TRBV18 and TRBJ1-2; 11 bases are a match to TRBD1. CDR3 length: 15 amino acids. V dropped 3 bases and J dropped 6; count of bases not matched to a gene: 6. CDR1 and CDR2 from the germline V gene are KGHSH and LQKENI. The CDR3 bases are TGTGCCAGCTCACCGACCGGGACAGGGGGGGATGGCTACACCTTC. Protein sequence: CASSPTGTGGDGYTF.

The chain joins TRBV5-1 to TRBJ2-2; 8 positions match TRBD2. The CDR3 loop spans 16 amino acids. CDR1 SGHRS and CDR2 YFSETQ come from the germline V gene. The junction had 7 bases not matched to a gene; V was cut back by 4 bases and J by 2 bases. CDR3 sequence reads: CASSLSGTTNTGELFF. The CDR3 nucleotides are TGCGCCAGCAGCCTTAGCGGGACTACCAACACCGGGGAGCTGTTTTTT. The full variable domain, rest sourced from reference TRBV5-1 and TRBJ2-2, is KAGVTQTPRYLIKTRGQQVTLSCSPISGHRSVSWYQQTPGQGLQFLFEYFSETQRNKGNFPGRFSGRQFSNSRSEMNVSTLELGDSALYLCASSLSGTTNTGELFFGEGSRLTVL.

The rearrangement links TRBV3-1 (or the pseudogene TRBV3-2) to TRBJ1-5, with 10 positions matching TRBD1. CDR3 length: 15 residues. Trimming took 4 bases from V and 7 from J; bases not matched to a gene: 7. Germline CDR1 LGHDT, CDR2 YNNKEL (reference sequence). Here the CDR3 DNA reads TGTGCCAGCAGCCCCGGGACAGGGGCGGGGCAGCCCCAGCATTTT. Amino acid sequence: CASSPGTGAGQPQHF.

The rearrangement joins TRBV2 to TRBJ1-2; 7 nucleotides agree with TRBD1. V gave up 6 bases and J gave up 3 bases; unmatched junction bases: 4. CDR1 and CDR2 (germline): SNHLY, FYNNEI. The CDR3 loop spans 13 amino acids. Here the CDR3 reads CASSGTDDYGYTF. Here the CDR3 DNA reads TGTGCCAGCAGCGGGACAGACGACTATGGCTACACCTTC.

The chain recombines TRBV19 with TRBJ2-1, with 9 bases matching TRBD2. The CDR3 consists of 15 residues. Germline-derived CDR1 and CDR2 are LNHDA and SQIVND (reference sequence). The V gene end was trimmed by 1 base and the J gene end by 8 bases; junction bases not matched to a gene: 6. Written as DNA, the CDR3 is TGTGCCAGTAGTATAGTTAGCGGGAGTCGGGATGAGCAGTTCTTC. Translating it yields CASSIVSGSRDEQFF.

This clone showed up just once. The chain joins TRBV5-6 to TRBJ1-1; D gene ambiguous. Deletions cut 4 bases from V and 12 bases from J, with 10 bases between. Germline CDR1 reads SGHDT; CDR2 reads YYEEEE. This CDR3 has 10 residues. DNA for the CDR3: TGTGCCAGCAGCCGGGAGAGACCTTTCTTT. Translating it yields CASSRERPFF.

CDR3 sequence reads: CASSKQGPSSGNTIYF. Written as DNA, the CDR3 is TGTGCCAGCAGCAAACAGGGGCCCTCCTCTGGAAACACCATATATTTT. This chain joins TRBV7-9 and TRBJ1-3, with 7 bases matching TRBD1. Per the germline V gene, CDR1 is SEHNR and CDR2 is FQNEAQ (reference sequence). The CDR3 loop spans 16 amino acids. Losses at the gene ends were 5 bases for V and 0 bases for J; bases not matched to a gene: 7.

V is TRBV5-8 and J is TRBJ1-1, with 7 bases fitting TRBD1. Germline-derived CDR1 and CDR2 are SGHTS and YDEGEE. V lost 4 bases, J lost 4 bases, and 13 bases stayed unmatched. The CDR3 length is 16 residues. The CDR3 sequence: CASSSAPTGLGTEAFF. Written as DNA, the CDR3 is TGTGCCAGCAGCAGTGCTCCGACAGGGTTGGGCACTGAAGCTTTCTTT.

This chain links TRBV12-3 or TRBV12-4 with TRBJ1-2; D ambiguous. V lost 2 bases, J lost 11 bases, and 15 bases lay in between. The CDR3 has 13 amino acids. CDR3 region: CASSLIEERGYTF. The DNA for the CDR3 is TGTGCCAGCAGTTTAATCGAAGAGCGTGGGTACACCTTC.

The rearrangement links TRBV5-6 to TRBJ1-6; D might be TRBD1 (5 bases). Trimming pared 2 bases from V and 8 bases from J, leaving 14 bases between. Germline V lookup: CDR1 SGHDT, CDR2 YYEEEE. The CDR3 is 15 residues long. The CDR3 DNA reads TGTGCCAGCAGCTTCGACCCCGTGACAGATTCACCCCTCCACTTT. Translation gives CASSFDPVTDSPLHF.